Shown below are 24 T cell receptor beta chains from a single sample sequenced in a study of shared clonotypes between healthy human individuals. Positively selected for CCR7, the CD45RO-negative cells used as naive CD8 cells excluded terminally differentiated effector memory CD45RA+ cells. Profiling relied on immunoSEQ multiplex PCR, and the TCRdb table lists in-frame clones only, not all of them. The sample includes 2 million to 2.5 million clones, under 95% of them seen just once. Material for sequencing was naive CD8+ T cells from PBMCs. The receptors were gathered from a man aged 18 to 30 in good health. Some clones in this sample may be carry-over from other donors' samples.

The CDR3, as DNA: TGTGCCAGCAGCTTAGCGGGACTAGGCAACCAAGAGACCCAGTACTTC. Translation: CASSLAGLGNQETQYF. The chain couples TRBV7-3 to TRBJ2-5, with TRBD2 matching 8 bases. The germline V gene encodes CDR1 SGHTA and CDR2 FQGTGA. The CDR3 has 16 amino acids. Trimming at V came to 2 bases and at J to 0 bases, leaving 5 bases not matched to a gene.

CDR3 DNA: TGCGCCAGCAGACCTATGACAGGGGGAGTCGCCTACGAGCAGTACTTC. Its translation is CASRPMTGGVAYEQYF. V usage is TRBV4-1 and J usage is TRBJ2-7; 9 bases align to TRBD1. This CDR3 contains 16 residues. The trim removed 6 bases at V and 2 bases at J, leaving 11 bases unmatched. The germline CDR1 and CDR2 sequences are MGHRA and YSYEKL.

The genes are TRBV19 and TRBJ1-1, with D hard to call. Germline V gene lookup returns CDR1 LNHDA and CDR2 SQIVND (reference sequence). The CDR3 runs 16 residues. The V end was cut by 0 bases, the J end by 2 bases, with 13 bases between. CDR3 DNA sequence: TGTGCCAGTAGTATAGAAAGAGGGCGGGTTAACACTGAAGCTTTCTTT. Its translation is CASSIERGRVNTEAFF.

CDR3 residues: CASSPWTGQNIQYF. Here the CDR3 DNA reads TGTGCCAGCAGTCCCTGGACAGGGCAAAACATTCAGTACTTC. The V call is TRBV28, the J call TRBJ2-4; 8 positions match TRBD1. The V and J ends lost 5 bases and 5 bases, in that order; junction bases with no gene match: 5. This CDR3 is built from 14 residues. In germline, CDR1 is MDHEN, CDR2 SYDVKM.

The chain carries TRBV28 and TRBJ1-5, with TRBD1 identical over 7 bases. Germline V gives CDR1 MDHEN, CDR2 SYDVKM. The CDR3 has 20 residues. After removal of 2 bases from V and 0 bases from J, the junction contained 16 bases not matched to a gene. CDR3 region: CASSLIGAGGVLYSNQPQHF. In DNA form, the CDR3 reads TGTGCCAGCAGTTTAATAGGCGCAGGGGGAGTTCTATATAGCAATCAGCCCCAGCATTTT.

Concerning this clone itself: The sample holds other DNA sequences that translate to the same CDR3. The rearrangement joins TRBV11-2 to TRBJ2-7; D possibly corresponds to TRBD2 (5 bases). Germline CDR1 is SGHAT and CDR2 is FQNNGV. Trimming cost V 8 bases and J 4 bases, with 6 bases left between them. The CDR3 consists of 10 residues. CDR3 bases: TGTGCCAGCGGCGGGTACGAGCAGTACTTC. Encoded protein: CASGGYEQYF.

The gene calls are TRBV7-8 and TRBJ1-5; TRBD1 is a possible D gene (6 bases). This CDR3 is 16 amino acids long. V lost 5 bases, J lost 5 bases, and 19 bases lay in between. The V gene's germline CDR1 is SGHVS and CDR2 FQNEAQ. The CDR3 region has the DNA TGTGCCAGCAGCCGCAATTGGAACAGGGCTGATCAGCCCCAGCATTTT. This translates into CASSRNWNRADQPQHF.

This clone was recorded a few times. The J gene is TRBJ1-1, the V gene TRBV9, with D unresolved. Trimming removed 1 base at V and 4 bases at J, with 8 bases between. CDR3 length equals 13 residues. Germline CDR1 and CDR2: SGDLS and YYNGEE. The CDR3 DNA sequence: TGTGCCAGCAGCGTATCATACGCCACTGAAGCTTTCTTT. Protein: CASSVSYATEAFF.

The rearrangement joins TRBV6-5 to TRBJ1-2; tentatively, D is TRBD1 (5 bases). Germline V lookup: CDR1 MNHEY, CDR2 SVGAGI. The CDR3 runs to 14 residues. V was cut by 4 bases and J by 8 bases, with 17 bases left in between. The CDR3 DNA sequence: TGTGCCAGCAGTTGGGACCCCAGGAAGTACGGCTACACCTTC. It encodes CASSWDPRKYGYTF.

This clone has just a few counts. This same CDR3 is encoded by further DNA sequences in the sample. The chain employs TRBV5-1 and TRBJ2-7; no reliable D call. From germline, CDR1 is SGHRS and CDR2 YFSETQ. Trimming stripped 4 bases from V and 4 bases from J, with 6 bases between. CDR3 length: 11 residues. Here the CDR3 reads CASSPGYEQYF. In DNA, the CDR3 is TGCGCCAGCAGCCCTGGGTACGAGCAGTACTTC.

The chain joins TRBV23-1 to TRBJ2-7; 9 bases align to TRBD2. TRBV23-1 is identified as an open reading frame with a role that is uncertain. V lost 3 bases to trimming and J lost 1 base; unmatched junction nucleotides: 7. The length of the CDR3 is 16 residues. The DNA for the CDR3 is TGCGCCAGCAGTCAGCTATCTAGCGGGGAGTCCTACGAGCAGTACTTC. It yields the protein CASSQLSSGESYEQYF.

The chain is built from TRBV19 and TRBJ1-5; perhaps TRBD1 as D (6 bases). Germline loops: CDR1 LNHDA, CDR2 SQIVND (reference sequence). The V end lost 7 bases, the J end lost 6 bases, and 19 bases lay between the germline ends. This CDR3 is built from 15 residues. The CDR3 loop is CASTAEGGGFQPQHF. CDR3 DNA: TGTGCCAGTACCGCAGAGGGCGGGGGCTTTCAGCCCCAGCATTTT.

This clone was observed a single time. The genes are TRBV13 and TRBJ2-7, with 9 bases identical to TRBD1. The germline V gene encodes CDR1 PRHDT and CDR2 FYEKMQ (reference sequence). This CDR3 is 15 amino acids long. V shed 4 bases and J 4 bases; nucleotides not matched to a gene: 8. CDR3 DNA sequence: TGTGCCAGCAGCTCTAGGGACAGGGTCGATTACGAGCAGTACTTC. Protein sequence: CASSSRDRVDYEQYF.

The chain couples TRBV19 to TRBJ2-2; 13 bases are shared with TRBD2. The CDR3 is 17 amino acids. V trimming: 5 bases; J trimming: 6 bases; junction bases outside the gene matches: 9. From germline, CDR1 is LNHDA and CDR2 SQIVND (reference sequence). The CDR3 sequence is CASSDILAGGPPGELFF. CDR3 DNA: TGTGCCAGTAGTGATATACTAGCGGGAGGGCCACCCGGGGAGCTGTTTTTT.

This clone was seen more than once but under ten times. The rearrangement joins TRBV5-4 to TRBJ1-2, with D perhaps matching TRBD1 (5 bases). V shed 3 bases and J shed 1 base, with 10 bases lying between them. CDR1 is SGHNT, CDR2 YYREEE, per germline (reference sequence). The CDR3 contains 14 residues. As DNA, the CDR3 is TGTGCCAGCAGCTCCCTTGACAGTAACTATGGCTACACCTTC. Its translation: CASSSLDSNYGYTF.

This clone is a singleton in its sample. This sequence joins TRBV7-9 and TRBJ2-5; the match to TRBD1 covers 8 bases. V dropped 5 bases and J dropped 5; count of bases not matched to a gene: 7. The CDR3 spans 14 residues. Germline V gives CDR1 SEHNR, CDR2 FQNEAQ (reference sequence). The CDR3 DNA follows: TGTGCCAGCAGCAAACCAAACAGGGGGGAGACCCAGTACTTC. This gives the protein CASSKPNRGETQYF.

This clone was found once. The genes are TRBV18 and TRBJ1-1; 8 bases are a match to TRBD1. The trim removed 5 bases at V and 8 bases at J, leaving 10 bases unmatched. Germline loops: CDR1 KGHSH, CDR2 LQKENI. The CDR3 is 14 residues long. The CDR3 DNA follows: TGTGCCAGCTCAACCTCGCAGGGGGCAGAGGAAGCTTTCTTT. This sequence encodes CASSTSQGAEEAFF.

V and J are TRBV27 and TRBJ2-7, with TRBD1 matching over 9 bases. V dropped 1 base and J dropped 9; count of bases not matched to a gene: 7. CDR1 is MNHEY and CDR2 is SMNVEV in the germline V gene (reference sequence). The CDR3 is 14 residues long. DNA for the CDR3: TGTGCCAGCAGTTTATGGACAGGGGCCGGCGGGCAGTACTTC. Its translation is CASSLWTGAGGQYF.

V is TRBV4-2 and J is TRBJ2-1, with a possible D match to TRBD2 (5 bases). This CDR3 has 15 residues. V lost 0 bases, J lost 7 bases, and 13 bases lay in between. Germline CDR1 and CDR2: LGHNA and YNFKEQ. CDR3 protein: CASSQDRGWGNEQFF. The CDR3 DNA sequence: TGTGCCAGCAGCCAAGATCGAGGGTGGGGTAATGAGCAGTTCTTC.

The gene calls are TRBV14 and TRBJ2-3, with TRBD1 as a possible D gene (5 bases). Between the trimmed V and J ends, which lost 3 bases and 1 base, there was a span of 11 bases. The CDR3 is 15 residues long. Per the germline V gene, CDR1 is SGHDN and CDR2 is FVKESK. CDR3 sequence reads: CASSHRAPGTDTQYF. The CDR3 DNA follows: TGTGCCAGCAGCCACAGGGCCCCTGGCACAGATACGCAGTATTTT.

A remark on this clone: Distinct nucleotide sequences in the sample also encode this CDR3. This rearrangement joins TRBV4-1 to TRBJ2-7; D is unclear. Trimming pared 4 bases from V and 5 bases from J, leaving 21 bases between. The germline CDR1 and CDR2 sequences are MGHRA and YSYEKL. The CDR3 totals 16 residues. This CDR3 reads CASSLASRRAANEQYF. The CDR3 region has the DNA TGCGCCAGCAGCCTTGCGTCACGTCGGGCGGCTAACGAGCAGTACTTC.

The V gene is TRBV10-2, the J gene TRBJ2-5; D not resolved. The germline CDR1 and CDR2 sequences are WSHSY and SAAADI. This CDR3 is 14 amino acids long. V lost 0 bases and J 4 bases, leaving 9 bases between the germline ends. The CDR3: CASSESTRGETQYF. CDR3 nucleotides: TGCGCCAGCAGTGAGTCGACTCGCGGAGAGACCCAGTACTTC.

The rearrangement joins TRBV15 to TRBJ1-5; D may be TRBD1 (6 bases). V lost 0 bases and J 6 bases, leaving 12 bases between the germline ends. This CDR3 has 15 residues. Germline values: CDR1 LNHNV, CDR2 YYDKDF (reference sequence). As DNA, the CDR3 is TGTGCCACCAGCAGAGATAGCGGGGGCGGTCAGCCCCAGCATTTT. Protein sequence: CATSRDSGGGQPQHF.

This chain links TRBV7-9 with TRBJ2-1, with D perhaps TRBD2 (5 bases). The CDR3 loop spans 15 amino acids. V was clipped by 8 bases and J by 7 bases, with 21 bases between them. Per germline, CDR1 SEHNR and CDR2 FQNEAQ (reference sequence). The CDR3 nucleotides are TGTGCCAGCGCGCCAGAGGTAGGAGGACGGAATGAGCAGTTCTTC. As protein: CASAPEVGGRNEQFF. Full variable domain (missing parts from reference TRBV7-9 and TRBJ2-1): DTGVSQNPRHKITKRGQNVTFRCDPISEHNRLYWYRQTLGQGPEFLTYFQNEAQLEKSRLLSDRFSAERPKGSFSTLEIQRTEQGDSAMYLCASAPEVGGRNEQFFGPGTRLTVL.